These 6 T cell receptor beta chains originate from one sample sequenced in a study of T cell responses to AZD1222 COVID-19 vaccine. Clones were sequenced by immunoSEQ multiplex PCR, and TCRdb holds only the in-frame ones, with some missing. Of approximately 180,000 clones in the sample, more than 80% are singletons; the top ten hold about 4.3%. The sample consisted of peripheral blood, taken 28 days after the second dose of the MenACWY control vaccine. Receptor source: an adult who received the MenACWY meningococcal vaccine as a control.

V gene TRBV7-9 combines with J gene TRBJ1-1; D remains ambiguous. CDR3 size: 15 residues. The V gene lost 1 base and the J gene lost 3 bases, with 12 bases spanning the gap. Germline V gene sequence: CDR1 SEHNR, CDR2 FQNEAQ (reference sequence). The CDR3 coding sequence is TGTGCCAGCAGCTTAGTACCCGACCGGTACACTGAAGCTTTCTTT. Its protein product is CASSLVPDRYTEAFF.

The chain joins TRBV30 to TRBJ1-3; tentatively, D is TRBD1 (5 bases). The length of the CDR3 is 17 residues. Trimming took off 5 bases at V and 0 bases at J, with 20 bases between the two ends. Germline V gene sequence: CDR1 GTSNPN, CDR2 SVGIG (reference sequence). The CDR3 nucleotides read TGTGCCTGGGACCGGGACCGAACTAAGGTCTCTGGAAACACCATATATTTT. Protein product: CAWDRDRTKVSGNTIYF.

V gene TRBV28 combines with J gene TRBJ1-2; D remains unclear. Between the trimmed V and J ends, which lost 6 bases and 4 bases, there was a span of 18 bases. The CDR3 runs to 15 residues. CDR1 and CDR2 from the germline V gene are MDHEN and SYDVKM. This chain's CDR3 is CASSVGLRTLYGYTF. The CDR3 DNA follows: TGTGCCAGCAGCGTCGGACTCCGGACCCTCTATGGCTACACCTTC.

The chain is built from TRBV11-2 and TRBJ1-4; D gene ambiguous. Germline V gene sequence: CDR1 SGHAT, CDR2 FQNNGV. The CDR3 consists of 15 residues. Trimming removed 0 bases at V and 0 bases at J, with 5 bases between. The DNA for the CDR3 is TGTGCCAGCAGCTTAGAACCAGCAACTAATGAAAAACTGTTTTTT. Residues: CASSLEPATNEKLFF.

The chain links TRBV7-9 to TRBJ2-7; possible D gene TRBD2, 6 bases. The germline V gene has CDR1 SEHNR and CDR2 FQNEAQ (reference sequence). The V and J ends lost 5 bases and 4 bases respectively, with 18 bases between them. The CDR3 totals 15 residues. The CDR3 DNA reads TGTGCCAGCAGCCAAGACCGGGACTCTTTTTACGAGCAGTACTTC. This translates into CASSQDRDSFYEQYF.

V usage is TRBV5-4 and J usage is TRBJ1-6; D remains ambiguous. Trimming stripped 0 bases from V and 10 bases from J, with 14 bases between. The CDR3 is 15 residues long. The germline V gene encodes CDR1 SGHNT and CDR2 YYREEE (reference sequence). CDR3 amino acids: CASSLANPHTSPLHF. The CDR3 DNA reads TGTGCCAGCAGCTTGGCCAATCCACATACCTCACCCCTCCACTTT.